The clone carrying this T cell receptor beta chain has at least ten counts. The antigen is unknown. Germline V CDR1 and CDR2: DFQATT, SNEGSKA (reference sequence). There are 14 residues in the CDR3. Trimming stripped 2 bases from V and 12 bases from J, with 20 bases between. RNA transcripts were the template for amplifying TCR beta CDR3 regions. With the HTBI primer set, the TCR CDR3 went through a first round of RT-PCR. In TCRdb, the multiplex PCR reads were re-called with MiXCR into one record per CDR3 protein. Among 350,000 or so distinct CDR3 sequences listed, approximately 18% were seen once. The sample belongs to a study of T cells in Graves' hyperthyroidism and ophthalmopathy. Study conclusions and caveats: Most clonotypes expanded in the thyroid (above 0.001) were also present in blood.

This chain connects TRBV20-1 to TRBJ2-1, with unresolved D. The sample consisted of blood. The sequence was collected from a woman in her twenties or thirties with Graves' hyperthyroidism that later progressed to Graves' ophthalmopathy. The CDR3 sequence: CSARKTTYNDVQFF. The CDR3, as DNA: TGCAGTGCTAGAAAAACTACTTACAATGACGTGCAGTTCTTC.